This T cell receptor beta chain is from a study of cytomegalovirus exposure and HLA in healthy donors. Study-wide findings and caveats: The study had only CMV serostatus as immune exposure information. The classifier was said to identify cytomegalovirus status with high specificity and sensitivity. HLA-A and HLA-B allele assignments for most subjects were reportedly predicted accurately using TCR beta sequences. Presence/absence analyses assumed roughly uniform sequencing depth across donors.

PCR was performed using 60 Vbeta and 13 Jbeta primers. The table came from immunoSEQ multiplex PCR; TCRdb's copy has only in-frame clones and leaves some out. The sample has about 63,000 clones; 65% to 80% are singletons. The CDR3 consists of 14 residues. V was pared by 1 base and J by 7 bases, with 8 bases of the junction left unmatched. The germline V gene encodes CDR1 GTSNPN and CDR2 SVGIG (reference sequence). Concerning this clone itself: Its antigen remains unknown.

The source is a woman in her 30s in good health and CMV-seronegative. The V and J genes are TRBV30 and TRBJ1-2; 8 bases are a match to TRBD1. The sequencing sample was made of PBMCs. The CDR3 nucleotides read TGTGCCTGGAGTGGCGTCAGGGGGCATCGTGGCTACACCTTC. This gives the protein CAWSGVRGHRGYTF.